This is a list of T cell receptor beta chains from one sample in a study of shared clonotypes between healthy human individuals. Clones were sequenced by immunoSEQ multiplex PCR, and TCRdb holds only the in-frame ones, with some missing. The sample has hundreds of thousands of clones, 90% to 97% seen once. The sample comprised naive CD4+ T cells sorted from blood. These receptors all come from a woman in her thirties in good health. CDR3s include the opening cysteine and the closing phenylalanine or tryptophan. The D gene is left open where the match is weak. Only part of the rows carry a size: once, few, many, or a class if the clone is expanded.

>NA|once|TRBJ2-2|TRBV19
TGTGCCACGAATCCCTACGGGGGGAACACCGGGGAGCTGTTTTTT
CATNPYGGNTGELFF
>TRBD1|NA|TRBJ1-2|TRBV19
TGTGCCAGTAGTCCGTGGGACAGAGTTAACTATGGCTACACCTTC
CASSPWDRVNYGYTF
>NA|NA|TRBJ2-1|TRBV11-2
TGTGCCAGCAGCCAGACCCCAAATGAGCAGTTCTTC
CASSQTPNEQFF
>NA|NA|TRBJ2-1|TRBV5-8
TGTGCCAGCAGCTTGGCCTGGCTAGGGGGTTACAATGAGCAGTTCTTC
CASSLAWLGGYNEQFF
>NA|NA|TRBJ1-6|TRBV7-9
TGTGCCAGCAGCTTGCCCGGACAGCCCCAATATCCCCTCCACTTT
CASSLPGQPQYPLHF
>TRBD2|NA|TRBJ2-7|TRBV28
TGTGCCAGCAGTTCCCCTGGAGCGGGGATATCCTACGAGCAGTACTTC
CASSSPGAGISYEQYF
>TRBD1|once|TRBJ2-1|TRBV27
TGTGCCAGCAGCCAAAAACAGGGGTCATACAATGAGCAGTTCTTC
CASSQKQGSYNEQFF
>NA|once|TRBJ1-2|TRBV4-1
TGCGCCAGCAGCCAAGATGGGGGACGGGAAAACTATGGCTACACCTTC
CASSQDGGRENYGYTF
>NA|few|TRBJ1-5|TRBV23-1
TGCGCCAGCAGTCAATCAGGGACTCAGCCCCAGCATTTT
CASSQSGTQPQHF
>NA|NA|TRBJ2-7|TRBV28
TGTGCCAGCAGTGAATTCGGTTTTCTTTCCCGTGTTGAGCAGTACTTC
CASSEFGFLSRVEQYF
>TRBD2|NA|TRBJ2-1|TRBV27
TGTGCCAGCAGTTTTCGAGCGGGGGGTTCCCTCCTTTACAATGAGCAGTTCTTC
CASSFRAGGSLLYNEQFF
>NA|NA|TRBJ2-1|TRBV19
TGTGCCAGTAGTATGAGGACCAACGTTATCTACAATGAGCAGTTCTTC
CASSMRTNVIYNEQFF
>TRBD2|NA|TRBJ2-3|TRBV5-5
TGTGCCAGCTTGGCGGGAGGCACAGATACGCAGTATTTT
CASLAGGTDTQYF
>NA|NA|TRBJ1-5|TRBV28
TGTGCCAGCAGTCCAACAGCAGGGTGGACCCATCAGCCCCAGCATTTT
CASSPTAGWTHQPQHF
>TRBD2|NA|TRBJ2-7|TRBV7-9
TGTGCCAGCAGCTCCACTAGCGGGAGCTCCTACGAGCAGTACTTC
CASSSTSGSSYEQYF
>NA|NA|TRBJ2-2|TRBV15
TGTGCCACCAGCAAGAAGGGGCTCCGGGACGGAAGAACCGGGGAGCTGTTTTTT
CATSKKGLRDGRTGELFF
>NA|NA|TRBJ1-1|TRBV14
TGTGCCAGCAGCTCATCGGCGAACACTGAAGCTTTCTTT
CASSSSANTEAFF
>NA|NA|TRBJ2-5|TRBV28
TGTGCCAGCAGTTTCAGGGTGGCAGGTCGAGAGACCCAGTACTTC
CASSFRVAGRETQYF
>NA|NA|TRBJ2-2|TRBV2
TGTGCCAGCAGTGACCAGCTGGTCACCGGGGAGCTGTTTTTT
CASSDQLVTGELFF
>NA|NA|TRBJ1-3|TRBV28
TGTGCCAGCACCTACCCAGGGCTAAACACCATATATTTT
CASTYPGLNTIYF
>NA|NA|TRBJ2-2|TRBV27
TGTGCCAGCAGTTTATGGGCCCCCTCTGGGACCGGGGAGCTGTTTTTT
CASSLWAPSGTGELFF
>TRBD1|NA|TRBJ2-1|TRBV27
TGTGCCAGCAGTCTCCGACCCGACAGGGCCGCATACAATGAGCAGTTCTTC
CASSLRPDRAAYNEQFF
>NA|NA|TRBJ2-3|TRBV9
TGTGCCAGCAGTACTCTATCCACAGATACGCAGTATTTT
CASSTLSTDTQYF
>NA|NA|TRBJ1-6|TRBV10-3
TGTGCCACGATGTCCGGGACACCCAATTCACCCCTCCACTTT
CATMSGTPNSPLHF
>TRBD1|NA|TRBJ1-2|TRBV11-2
TGTGCCAGCAGCCACACTGACAGGGTTAAAATCGACACCTTC
CASSHTDRVKIDTF
>NA|NA|TRBJ2-5|TRBV27
TGTGCCAGCAATCCTAGTGGCGGTTCCGAGACCCAGTACTTC
CASNPSGGSETQYF
>NA|NA|TRBJ1-5|TRBV27
TGTGCCAGCAGCCTTACCGTAGACAATGCCCTTTACGGTCAGCCCCAGCATTTT
CASSLTVDNALYGQPQHF
>TRBD1|few|TRBJ1-5|TRBV5-8
TGTGCCAGCAGCACCGGACAGGTAGGGGGTCAGCCCCAGCATTTT
CASSTGQVGGQPQHF
>NA|NA|TRBJ1-2|TRBV7-9
TGTGCCAGCAGCTTGGGGCAGCAGTATGGCTACACCTTC
CASSLGQQYGYTF
>TRBD1|NA|TRBJ2-5|TRBV6-1
TGTGCCAGCAGCCTGGGACAGCAAGAGACCCAGTACTTC
CASSLGQQETQYF
>TRBD1|NA|TRBJ1-1|TRBV30
TGTGCCTGGATCGCCGCCATGACAGGGGGGAACACTGAAGCTTTCTTT
CAWIAAMTGGNTEAFF
>TRBD2|NA|TRBJ2-1|TRBV7-9
TGTGCCAGCAGCTTAGTGCTGACTAGCGGGCTTGACAATGAGCAGTTCTTC
CASSLVLTSGLDNEQFF
>NA|NA|TRBJ2-7|TRBV10-1
TGCGCCAGCTCCAGAACAGCCTCCTACGAGCAGTACTTC
CASSRTASYEQYF
>NA|NA|TRBJ2-7|TRBV5-1
TGCGCCAGCAGCTTACTTTGGGGGAGGAGGAACGAGCAGTACTTC
CASSLLWGRRNEQYF
>NA|NA|TRBJ1-5|TRBV19
TGTGCCAGTAGTATCGGGGGGCGCATCGGCAATCAGCCCCAGCATTTT
CASSIGGRIGNQPQHF
>NA|NA|TRBJ2-7|TRBV5-6
TGTGCCAGCAGCTTGGGCTACTACGAGCAGTACTTC
CASSLGYYEQYF
>TRBD2|NA|TRBJ2-3|TRBV4-1
TGCGCCAGCAGCCAAGTTCTAGCGGGAGTACCCGATACGCAGTATTTT
CASSQVLAGVPDTQYF
>NA|NA|TRBJ1-1|TRBV28
TGTGCCAGCAGGTCTCCCGGGAGGAACACTGAAGCTTTCTTT
CASRSPGRNTEAFF
>TRBD2|NA|TRBJ2-7|TRBV5-1
TGCGCCAGCAGCTTTATGGGCGGGGGGAGTGCCTACGAGCAGTACTTC
CASSFMGGGSAYEQYF
>NA|NA|TRBJ1-5|TRBV30
TGTGCCTGGAGTTTTCCGGGACGCGGGGCCAATCAGCCCCAGCATTTT
CAWSFPGRGANQPQHF
>NA|NA|TRBJ2-7|TRBV11-1
TGTGCCAGCAGCTTAGATGGCAGGACCGAGCAGTACTTC
CASSLDGRTEQYF
>TRBD2|NA|TRBJ2-7|TRBV5-1
TGCGCCAGCACCGAGCGGGAGATGGGACGGTTCTACGAGCAGTACTTC
CASTEREMGRFYEQYF
>TRBD1|NA|TRBJ2-5|TRBV23-1
TGCGCCAGCAGCCCGGACAGGGAAGAGACCCAGTACTTC
CASSPDREETQYF
>NA|NA|TRBJ2-7|TRBV2
TGTGCCAGCAGTGTAGAGGGCGGATTGGTGTACGAGCAGTACTTC
CASSVEGGLVYEQYF
>TRBD1|NA|TRBJ2-7|TRBV28
TGTGCCAGCAGGAACAGGGGAAGCTCCTACGAGCAGTACTTC
CASRNRGSSYEQYF
>NA|NA|TRBJ1-4|TRBV18
TGTGCCAGCTCACCAGGGGCAACTAATGAAAAACTGTTTTTT
CASSPGATNEKLFF
>NA|NA|TRBJ2-1|TRBV7-9
TGTGCCAGCAGCCCCGAGTGGGCTCCGAAGGCCTCCTACAATGAGCAGTTCTTC
CASSPEWAPKASYNEQFF
>TRBD1|NA|TRBJ2-7|TRBV2
TGTGCCAGCAGGCCGGGACAGGGTGGGTACGAGCAGTACTTC
CASRPGQGGYEQYF
>NA|NA|TRBJ1-1|TRBV6-5
TGTGCCAGCAGTTACTTGCCGGCGAACACTGAGGCTTTCTTT
CASSYLPANTEAFF
>NA|NA|TRBJ2-1|TRBV5-4
TGTGCCAGCAGCTTGGGAGGGAGGAGGATCTACAATGAGCAGTTCTTC
CASSLGGRRIYNEQFF